The clone carrying this T cell receptor (beta chain) was detected ten times or more. Its antigen is unknown. The entry originates in a study of T-cell memory formation after mild COVID-19. General study findings and limits: Memory sampled before infection contained some responding clones, suggesting cross-reactive memory joined.

CDR1 and CDR2 (germline): GTSNPN, SVGIG (reference sequence). Trimming removed 3 bases from V and 4 bases from J; junction bases left unmatched: 6. The CDR3 contains 15 residues. TCRdb analysed the 5' RACE reads with MiXCR anew, one entry per CDR3 protein. The sample contains 550,000 to 700,000 distinct CDR3 sequences, 15% to 20% of which appear only once. The chain employs TRBV30 and TRBJ1-6, with 7 bases identical to TRBD1. The sequencing input was PBMCs or a T cell subset sorted from them (not recorded which). This clonotype was obtained from an adult woman who had mild COVID-19 (a few samples of this study predate the infection). Cell type and time point are not known. The CDR3 DNA is TGTGCCTGGAGAGGGGACAGTTATTATAATTCACCCCTCCACTTT. Its protein is CAWRGDSYYNSPLHF.